The next 11 T cell receptor beta chains were all read from a single sample in a study of CD8 T cells in ankylosing spondylitis. TCRdb reprocessed the 5' RACE reads via MiXCR and lists one record per CDR3 protein. The sample consists of tens of thousands of distinct CDR3 sequences, 6.2% of them appearing once. Sequenced material: synovial fluid, either unsorted or a sorted T cell fraction (not recorded which). The receptors here all came from a male donor with ankylosing spondylitis.

Sample share makes this clonotype medium-sized (0.01 to 0.1%). The V call is TRBV7-3, the J call TRBJ2-2; D call uncertain. V was cut by 8 bases and J by 4 bases, with 17 bases left in between. The CDR3 is 15 amino acids. Germline loops: CDR1 SGHTA, CDR2 FQGTGA. DNA for the CDR3: TGTGCCAGCGGTCCAATGGGTCAACCCACCGGGGAGCTGTTTTTT. Protein sequence: CASGPMGQPTGELFF. The entire variable domain, with the rest obtained from reference TRBV7-3 and TRBJ2-2, is as follows: GAGVSQTPSNKVTEKGKYVELRCDPISGHTALYWYRQSLGQGPEFLIYFQGTGAADDSGLPNDRFFAVRPEGSVSTLKIQRTERGDSAVYLCASGPMGQPTGELFFGEGSRLTVL.

The chain recombines TRBV27 with TRBJ2-1; D is perhaps TRBD1 (5 bases). Germline CDR1 MNHEY, CDR2 SMNVEV (reference sequence). With 2 bases removed from V and 6 bases from J, the gap between germline ends came to 11 bases. The CDR3 has 14 amino acids. CDR3 DNA sequence: TGTGCCAGCAGTTTACAGGCAGGGCCCAATGAGCAGTTCTTC. Protein sequence: CASSLQAGPNEQFF.

This clonotype was observed at least ten times. V is TRBV28 and J is TRBJ2-7; weak D call: TRBD2 (5 bases). Deletions cut 4 bases from V and 3 bases from J, with 16 bases between. The CDR3 spans 15 residues. CDR1 is MDHEN, CDR2 SYDVKM, per germline. CDR3 sequence: CASSSPEAASYEQYF. CDR3 DNA: TGTGCCAGCAGTTCCCCCGAAGCGGCGAGCTACGAGCAGTACTTC. The full variable domain, its missing parts supplied by reference TRBV28 and TRBJ2-7, is DVKVTQSSRYLVKRTGEKVFLECVQDMDHENMFWYRQDPGLGLRLIYFSYDVKMKEKGDIPEGYSVSREKKERFSLILESASTNQTSMYLCASSSPEAASYEQYFGPGTRLTVT.

The V call is TRBV18, the J call TRBJ2-3; 7 positions agree with TRBD2. Trimming removed 2 bases from V and 6 bases from J; junction bases left unmatched: 2. Per germline, CDR1 KGHSH and CDR2 LQKENI. This CDR3 region has 13 residues. CDR3 sequence: CASSPSGMDTQYF. As DNA, the CDR3 is TGTGCCAGCTCACCAAGCGGGATGGATACGCAGTATTTT.

This clonotype was seen repeatedly, ten times or more. The chain has TRBV7-2 and TRBJ2-3; 7 bases match TRBD2. This CDR3 comprises 14 residues. The germline V gene has CDR1 SGHTA and CDR2 FQGNSA. V gave up 1 base and J gave up 5 bases; unmatched junction bases: 3. In nucleotides, the CDR3 is TGTGCCAGCAGCTTAGGGGCTAGCGGAGATACGCAGTATTTT. It codes for CASSLGASGDTQYF. The variable domain in full, completed from reference TRBV7-2 and TRBJ2-3, reads GAGVSQSPSNKVTEKGKDVELRCDPISGHTALYWYRQSLGQGLEFLIYFQGNSAPDKSGLPSDRFSAERTGGSVSTLTIQRTQQEDSAVYLCASSLGASGDTQYFGPGTRLTVL.

This clonotype was counted only a few times. The J gene is TRBJ2-7, the V gene TRBV5-1; TRBD1 is a possible D gene (6 bases). Per germline, CDR1 SGHRS and CDR2 YFSETQ. The CDR3 runs 14 residues. Trimming removed 0 bases from V and 2 bases from J, with 9 bases in between. The CDR3 nucleotides are TGCGCCAGCAGCTTGGCGGCAGGGGCCTACGAGCAGTACTTC. It translates to CASSLAAGAYEQYF. The whole variable domain, filled in from reference TRBV5-1 and TRBJ2-7, reads KAGVTQTPRYLIKTRGQQVTLSCSPISGHRSVSWYQQTPGQGLQFLFEYFSETQRNKGNFPGRFSGRQFSNSRSEMNVSTLELGDSALYLCASSLAAGAYEQYFGPGTRLTVT.

The chain has TRBV5-1 and TRBJ1-2; 7 bases map to TRBD1. The CDR3 has 14 residues. With V trimmed by 3 bases and J by 3 bases, 5 bases remained unmatched. From germline, CDR1 is SGHRS and CDR2 YFSETQ. In DNA, the CDR3 is TGCGCCAGCAGCTGGGGAGACAGGGACTATGGCTACACCTTC. As protein: CASSWGDRDYGYTF.

This clonotype was counted at least ten times. The CDR3 nucleotides read TGTGCCAGCACCATTGGGGGGAGCAATCAGCCCCAGCATTTT. The encoded protein is CASTIGGSNQPQHF. The chain combines TRBV7-9 with TRBJ1-5; possible D gene TRBD1, 5 bases. Trimming pared 7 bases from V and 1 base from J, leaving 11 bases between. The CDR3 sequence is 14 residues long. Germline V gives CDR1 SEHNR, CDR2 FQNEAQ (reference sequence). The full variable domain, rest sourced from reference TRBV7-9 and TRBJ1-5, is DTGVSQNPRHKITKRGQNVTFRCDPISEHNRLYWYRQTLGQGPEFLTYFQNEAQLEKSRLLSDRFSAERPKGSFSTLEIQRTEQGDSAMYLCASTIGGSNQPQHFGDGTRLSIL.

The chain links TRBV21-1 to TRBJ2-7; the D call of TRBD1 is as the table states it, not checked on the DNA. TRBV21-1 has pseudogene status. This CDR3 is 15 amino acids long. The CDR3 spells CASSTPSGHPYEQYF. The CDR3 DNA sequence: TGTGCCAGCAGCACCCCGTCGGGACACCCCTACGAGCAGTACTTC.

This clonotype is classed as large (0.1 to 1%). V is TRBV15 and J is TRBJ2-2; TRBD1 matches at 7 bases. Germline assignment: CDR1 LNHNV and CDR2 YYDKDF (reference sequence). The CDR3 is 15 residues long. The V gene end was trimmed by 6 bases and the J gene end by 1 base; junction bases not matched to a gene: 5. The CDR3 protein is CATRVDRENTGELFF. The CDR3, as DNA: TGTGCCACCAGAGTAGACAGGGAGAACACCGGGGAGCTGTTTTTT.

In its sample, this clonotype was seen many times. The V gene is TRBV11-3, the J gene TRBJ2-7, with D maybe TRBD2 (6 bases). V lost 2 bases and J lost 5, with 22 bases in between. CDR3 length equals 17 residues. The germline V gene has CDR1 SGHNT and CDR2 YENEEA. The chain's CDR3 is CASSLFPPAGGFNEQYF. The CDR3 nucleotides are TGTGCCAGCAGCTTATTTCCTCCAGCGGGTGGTTTCAACGAGCAGTACTTC.